Listed below are T cell receptor beta chains from one sample, sequenced in a study of blood T cell repertoires in COVID-19. TCRdb's copy holds only in-frame clones and misses some; the assay was immunoSEQ multiplex PCR. The sample holds about 190,000 clones, around 80% seen once. Sample: peripheral blood. All receptors derive from a woman aged 50 to 60 with acute or convalescent COVID-19. Both conserved end residues are part of each CDR3. Each record gives: D gene, clone size, V gene, J gene, CDR3 protein, CDR3 DNA. D genes are given only for firm matches. The listing skips clone size in some rows; elsewhere it reads once, few, many or a size class.

d_gene: NA
abundance: NA
v_gene: TRBV11-2
j_gene: TRBJ2-7
CDR3aa: CASSSGAYEQYF
CDR3nt: TGTGCCAGCAGCTCGGGAGCCTACGAGCAGTACTTC

d_gene: TRBD1
abundance: NA
v_gene: TRBV7-9
j_gene: TRBJ2-5
CDR3aa: CASSLVGGTDQETQYF
CDR3nt: TGTGCCAGCAGCTTAGTAGGGGGCACGGACCAAGAGACCCAGTACTTC

d_gene: NA
abundance: NA
v_gene: TRBV30
j_gene: TRBJ1-2
CDR3aa: CAWSVSGGTLGYTF
CDR3nt: TGTGCCTGGAGTGTATCCGGTGGGACTTTGGGCTACACCTTC

d_gene: TRBD1
abundance: many
v_gene: TRBV29-1
j_gene: TRBJ1-1
CDR3aa: CSAYRGSGNTEAFF
CDR3nt: TGCAGCGCTTACAGGGGATCGGGAAACACTGAAGCTTTCTTT

d_gene: NA
abundance: once
v_gene: TRBV5-1
j_gene: TRBJ2-2
CDR3aa: CASSLRTVNTGELFF
CDR3nt: TGCGCCAGCAGCTTGCGGACAGTGAACACCGGGGAGCTGTTTTTT

d_gene: NA
abundance: NA
v_gene: TRBV6-6
j_gene: TRBJ1-5
CDR3aa: CASTPDTNSNQPQHF
CDR3nt: TGTGCCAGCACTCCGGACACAAATAGCAATCAGCCCCAGCATTTT

d_gene: NA
abundance: once
v_gene: TRBV5-6
j_gene: TRBJ2-2
CDR3aa: CASSLRRDGELFF
CDR3nt: TGTGCCAGCAGCTTGAGGAGAGACGGGGAGCTGTTTTTT

d_gene: NA
abundance: NA
v_gene: TRBV27
j_gene: TRBJ1-5
CDR3aa: CASSLGRGAGNQPQHF
CDR3nt: TGTGCCAGCAGTTTGGGTCGGGGTGCGGGCAATCAGCCCCAGCATTTT

d_gene: NA
abundance: NA
v_gene: TRBV2
j_gene: TRBJ1-1
CDR3aa: CASQSRVLMNTEAFF
CDR3nt: TGTGCCTCCCAAAGCCGGGTTCTCATGAACACTGAAGCTTTCTTT

d_gene: TRBD1
abundance: NA
v_gene: TRBV28
j_gene: TRBJ1-2
CDR3aa: CASSWDREDGYTF
CDR3nt: TGTGCCAGCAGCTGGGACAGGGAAGATGGCTACACCTTC

d_gene: TRBD1
abundance: NA
v_gene: TRBV28
j_gene: TRBJ1-2
CDR3aa: CASSNRGPGGYTF
CDR3nt: TGTGCCAGCAGTAACAGGGGCCCGGGGGGCTACACCTTC

d_gene: NA
abundance: NA
v_gene: TRBV29-1
j_gene: TRBJ2-7
CDR3aa: CSVEDRGSGYEQYF
CDR3nt: TGCAGCGTTGAAGATCGGGGGTCAGGATACGAGCAGTACTTC

d_gene: TRBD1
abundance: NA
v_gene: TRBV15
j_gene: TRBJ1-6
CDR3aa: CATKHRDSGSPLHF
CDR3nt: TGTGCCACAAAGCACCGGGACAGTGGATCACCCCTCCACTTT

d_gene: NA
abundance: NA
v_gene: TRBV6-5
j_gene: TRBJ2-7
CDR3aa: CASSYSIRGHEQYF
CDR3nt: TGTGCCAGCAGTTACTCGATTAGGGGCCACGAGCAGTACTTC

d_gene: NA
abundance: few
v_gene: TRBV7-2
j_gene: TRBJ2-7
CDR3aa: CASSPDRERGGEQYF
CDR3nt: TGTGCCAGCAGCCCGGACAGGGAGCGGGGCGGCGAGCAGTACTTC

d_gene: NA
abundance: NA
v_gene: TRBV7-2
j_gene: TRBJ2-2
CDR3aa: CASSFRTGDTGELFF
CDR3nt: TGTGCCAGCAGCTTCCGGACGGGGGACACCGGGGAGCTGTTTTTT

d_gene: NA
abundance: NA
v_gene: TRBV10-1
j_gene: TRBJ1-1
CDR3aa: CASSESPGASRAFF
CDR3nt: TGCGCCAGCAGTGAGTCTCCAGGGGCATCGCGGGCTTTCTTT

d_gene: NA
abundance: NA
v_gene: TRBV27
j_gene: TRBJ2-7
CDR3aa: CASSLRGQGLYEQYF
CDR3nt: TGTGCCAGCAGTTTGAGAGGGCAGGGACTCTACGAGCAGTACTTC

d_gene: TRBD1
abundance: few
v_gene: TRBV28
j_gene: TRBJ1-5
CDR3aa: CASSLSGGSQPQHF
CDR3nt: TGTGCCAGCAGCCTCTCAGGGGGTAGTCAGCCCCAGCATTTT

d_gene: NA
abundance: NA
v_gene: TRBV18
j_gene: TRBJ2-1
CDR3aa: CASSPAGRSYNEQFF
CDR3nt: TGTGCCAGCTCACCCGCGGGCCGCTCCTACAATGAGCAGTTCTTC

d_gene: TRBD2
abundance: NA
v_gene: TRBV24-1
j_gene: TRBJ2-1
CDR3aa: CATSDFPGLATESYNEQFF
CDR3nt: TGTGCCACCAGTGATTTTCCCGGACTAGCGACCGAATCCTACAATGAGCAGTTCTTC

d_gene: TRBD1
abundance: NA
v_gene: TRBV2
j_gene: TRBJ1-1
CDR3aa: CASSVHPGQGTEAFF
CDR3nt: TGTGCCAGCAGTGTGCACCCGGGACAGGGCACTGAAGCTTTCTTT

d_gene: NA
abundance: NA
v_gene: TRBV5-1
j_gene: TRBJ1-1
CDR3aa: CASSFVRGEGTEAFF
CDR3nt: TGCGCCAGCAGCTTCGTCCGGGGGGAAGGCACTGAAGCTTTCTTT

d_gene: TRBD1
abundance: once
v_gene: TRBV28
j_gene: TRBJ2-1
CDR3aa: CASRDRDSYNEQFF
CDR3nt: TGTGCCAGCAGAGACAGGGACTCCTACAATGAGCAGTTCTTC

d_gene: NA
abundance: NA
v_gene: TRBV2
j_gene: TRBJ2-3
CDR3aa: CASSRDTTDTQYF
CDR3nt: TGTGCCAGCAGTCGGGACACCACAGATACGCAGTATTTT

d_gene: NA
abundance: NA
v_gene: TRBV3-1/TRBV3-2
j_gene: TRBJ2-7
CDR3aa: CASSQPPGHEQYF
CDR3nt: TGTGCCAGCAGCCAACCACCAGGGCACGAGCAGTACTTC

d_gene: TRBD2
abundance: NA
v_gene: TRBV13
j_gene: TRBJ2-7
CDR3aa: CASSPGLALSYEQYF
CDR3nt: TGTGCCAGCAGCCCGGGACTAGCCCTCTCCTACGAGCAGTACTTC

d_gene: NA
abundance: NA
v_gene: TRBV6-1
j_gene: TRBJ1-2
CDR3aa: CASSEALPAGPHF
CDR3nt: TGTGCCAGCAGTGAAGCGCTTCCGGCAGGGCCCCACTTC

d_gene: TRBD1
abundance: NA
v_gene: TRBV24-1
j_gene: TRBJ2-2
CDR3aa: CATSDWGTGRRTGELFF
CDR3nt: TGTGCCACCAGTGATTGGGGGACAGGGAGGAGGACCGGGGAGCTGTTTTTT

d_gene: NA
abundance: NA
v_gene: TRBV28
j_gene: TRBJ2-7
CDR3aa: CASSSWGVAADEQYF
CDR3nt: TGTGCCAGCAGTTCGTGGGGTGTGGCAGCGGACGAGCAGTACTTC

d_gene: TRBD1
abundance: few
v_gene: TRBV15
j_gene: TRBJ1-1
CDR3aa: CATSSRTGNTEAFF
CDR3nt: TGTGCCACCAGCTCCAGGACAGGGAACACTGAAGCTTTCTTT

d_gene: NA
abundance: NA
v_gene: TRBV3-1/TRBV3-2
j_gene: TRBJ1-6
CDR3aa: CASSQDQGWWEGSYNSPLHF
CDR3nt: TGTGCCAGCAGCCAAGATCAGGGTTGGTGGGAGGGCTCCTATAATTCACCCCTCCACTTT

d_gene: NA
abundance: NA
v_gene: TRBV28
j_gene: TRBJ1-2
CDR3aa: CASSPRGGPRGYTF
CDR3nt: TGTGCCAGCAGTCCTAGGGGGGGGCCGAGGGGCTACACCTTC

d_gene: TRBD2
abundance: NA
v_gene: TRBV6-2/TRBV6-3
j_gene: TRBJ2-7
CDR3aa: CASSDTTSVSSYEQYF
CDR3nt: TGTGCCAGCAGTGATACGACTAGCGTCAGCTCCTACGAGCAGTACTTC

d_gene: NA
abundance: NA
v_gene: TRBV20-1
j_gene: TRBJ2-7
CDR3aa: CSAGTEYEQYF
CDR3nt: TGCAGCGCCGGGACTGAATACGAGCAGTACTTC

d_gene: NA
abundance: NA
v_gene: TRBV16
j_gene: TRBJ1-5
CDR3aa: CASSQLSHNQPQHF
CDR3nt: TGTGCCAGCAGCCAATTAAGCCACAATCAGCCCCAGCATTTT

d_gene: NA
abundance: NA
v_gene: TRBV1
j_gene: TRBJ1-2
CDR3aa: CTSSQGRGDGYTF
CDR3nt: TGCACCAGCAGCCAAGGCCGGGGGGATGGCTACACCTTC

d_gene: TRBD1
abundance: once
v_gene: TRBV4-3
j_gene: TRBJ2-3
CDR3aa: CASSQETGGADTQYF
CDR3nt: TGCGCCAGCAGCCAGGAGACAGGGGGGGCAGATACGCAGTATTTT

d_gene: TRBD1
abundance: NA
v_gene: TRBV27
j_gene: TRBJ1-2
CDR3aa: CASALGTGALYGYTF
CDR3nt: TGTGCCAGCGCTCTAGGGACAGGGGCGCTTTATGGCTACACCTTC

d_gene: NA
abundance: NA
v_gene: TRBV5-4
j_gene: TRBJ2-5
CDR3aa: CASSLGALQETQYF
CDR3nt: TGTGCCAGCAGCTTGGGGGCCCTCCAAGAGACCCAGTACTTC

d_gene: NA
abundance: once
v_gene: TRBV11-3
j_gene: TRBJ2-1
CDR3aa: CASSSLGAYNEQFF
CDR3nt: TGTGCCAGCAGCTCGCTGGGGGCTTACAATGAGCAGTTCTTC

d_gene: TRBD1
abundance: NA
v_gene: TRBV6-5
j_gene: TRBJ1-1
CDR3aa: CASSYTTGGTEAFF
CDR3nt: TGTGCCAGCAGTTACACCACAGGGGGCACTGAAGCTTTCTTT

d_gene: TRBD1
abundance: NA
v_gene: TRBV6-6
j_gene: TRBJ1-3
CDR3aa: CASSYGDRAGNTIYF
CDR3nt: TGTGCCAGCAGTTATGGGGACAGGGCTGGAAACACCATATATTTT

d_gene: TRBD2
abundance: NA
v_gene: TRBV10-3
j_gene: TRBJ2-7
CDR3aa: CAISTRERGAYSYEQYF
CDR3nt: TGTGCCATCAGCACTCGAGAGCGGGGGGCCTACTCCTACGAGCAGTACTTC

d_gene: NA
abundance: few
v_gene: TRBV21-1
j_gene: TRBJ1-1
CDR3aa: CASSFDRVPEAFF
CDR3nt: TGTGCCAGCAGCTTTGACAGGGTGCCTGAAGCTTTCTTT

d_gene: NA
abundance: NA
v_gene: TRBV5-5
j_gene: TRBJ1-6
CDR3aa: CASSLAGEGSSYNSPLHF
CDR3nt: TGTGCCAGCAGCTTGGCCGGGGAGGGTAGCTCCTATAATTCACCCCTCCACTTT

d_gene: TRBD1
abundance: NA
v_gene: TRBV19
j_gene: TRBJ2-7
CDR3aa: CASTDRGQYEQYF
CDR3nt: TGTGCCAGTACCGACAGGGGGCAGTACGAGCAGTACTTC

d_gene: NA
abundance: NA
v_gene: TRBV4-1
j_gene: TRBJ2-7
CDR3aa: CASSQDPSGVPSYEQYF
CDR3nt: TGCGCCAGCAGCCAAGATCCATCGGGAGTCCCGTCCTACGAGCAGTACTTC

d_gene: NA
abundance: NA
v_gene: TRBV5-1
j_gene: TRBJ1-4
CDR3aa: CASSLDGEKLFF
CDR3nt: TGCGCCAGCAGCTTGGACGGGGAAAAACTGTTTTTT

d_gene: NA
abundance: NA
v_gene: TRBV28
j_gene: TRBJ1-1
CDR3aa: CASSLLSQGRRNTEAFF
CDR3nt: TGTGCCAGCAGTTTACTATCGCAGGGAAGGCGGAACACTGAAGCTTTCTTT

d_gene: TRBD1
abundance: NA
v_gene: TRBV6-5
j_gene: TRBJ1-2
CDR3aa: CASSYRTGSGYTF
CDR3nt: TGTGCCAGCAGTTACAGGACAGGAAGCGGCTACACCTTC

d_gene: TRBD2
abundance: NA
v_gene: TRBV11-3
j_gene: TRBJ2-5
CDR3aa: CASSLGTSGRETQYF
CDR3nt: TGTGCCAGCAGCCTCGGGACTAGCGGGAGAGAGACCCAGTACTTC